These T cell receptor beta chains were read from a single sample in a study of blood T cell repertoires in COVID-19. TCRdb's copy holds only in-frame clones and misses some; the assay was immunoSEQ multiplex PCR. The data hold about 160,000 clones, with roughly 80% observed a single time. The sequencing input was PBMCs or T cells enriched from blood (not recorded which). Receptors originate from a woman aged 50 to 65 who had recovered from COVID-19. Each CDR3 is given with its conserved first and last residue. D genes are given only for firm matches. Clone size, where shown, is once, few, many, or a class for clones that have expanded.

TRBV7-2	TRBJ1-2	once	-	TGTGCCAGCAGCTTAGCGTGGGGCGATGGCTACACCTTC	CASSLAWGDGYTF
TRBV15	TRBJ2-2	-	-	TGTGCCACCAGCAGAGAAGAGGGTTGGACCGGGGAGCTGTTTTTT	CATSREEGWTGELFF
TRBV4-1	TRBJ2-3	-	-	TGCGCCAGCAGCCAAGAATCCAAGACGGAGTACTCCCGACCCACAGATACGCAGTATTTT	CASSQESKTEYSRPTDTQYF
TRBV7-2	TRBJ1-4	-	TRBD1	TGTGCCAGCACCAGGGGGGTCACTAATGAAAAACTGTTTTTT	CASTRGVTNEKLFF
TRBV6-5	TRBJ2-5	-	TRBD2	TGTGCCAGCATAGCAGGCGGGGGTGGACAGACCCAGTACTTC	CASIAGGGGQTQYF
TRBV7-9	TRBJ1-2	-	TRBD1	TGTGCCAGCAGCTCGAACGACAGGGGCTCTTTCAACTATGGCTACACCTTC	CASSSNDRGSFNYGYTF
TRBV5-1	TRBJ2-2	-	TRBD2	TGCGCCAGCAGCTTGGAACTAGCGGGACGAGGAGGGGAGCTGTTTTTT	CASSLELAGRGGELFF
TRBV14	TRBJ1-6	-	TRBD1	TGTGCCAGCAGCCAAACAAGCTGGAGGGGACAGGAATTTTCACCCCTCCACTTT	CASSQTSWRGQEFSPLHF
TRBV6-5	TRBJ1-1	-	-	TGTGCCACCTCGGTGACTATGAACACTGAAGCTTTCTTT	CATSVTMNTEAFF
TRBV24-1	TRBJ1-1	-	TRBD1	TGTGCCACCAGTGCTACCGGGACAGAGAACACTGAAGCTTTCTTT	CATSATGTENTEAFF
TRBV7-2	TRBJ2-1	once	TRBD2	TGTGCCAGCAGCCCACCCCTCCTGGGGGGGGAGCAGTTCTTC	CASSPPLLGGEQFF
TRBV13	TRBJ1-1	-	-	TGTGCCAGCAGCTTAGGGGACAGCGGAAACACTGAAGCTTTCTTT	CASSLGDSGNTEAFF
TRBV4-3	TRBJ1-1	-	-	TGCGCCAGCAGCCAAGATCTGGGGCAGAAGGACACTGAAGCTTTCTTT	CASSQDLGQKDTEAFF
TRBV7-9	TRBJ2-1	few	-	TGTGCCAGCAGCTTAGTCATCGCGGGATCCTACAATGAGCAGTTCTTC	CASSLVIAGSYNEQFF
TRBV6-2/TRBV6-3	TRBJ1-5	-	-	TGTGCCAGCAGTGCCGCGGGTTATCAGCCCCAGCATTTT	CASSAAGYQPQHF
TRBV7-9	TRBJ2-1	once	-	TGTGCCAGCAGGGGGGCCCTTCGATACAATGAGCAGTTCTTC	CASRGALRYNEQFF
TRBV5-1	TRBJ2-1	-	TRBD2	TGCGCCAGCAGCCCGCGTGGCGGGAGTTTAAATGAGCAGTTCTTC	CASSPRGGSLNEQFF
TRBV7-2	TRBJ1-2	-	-	TGTGCCAGCAGCTTATCCGGGACTACCTATGGCTACACCTTC	CASSLSGTTYGYTF
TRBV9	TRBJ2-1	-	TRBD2	TGTGCCAGCAGCGTAGAATCTAGCGGAATTTACAATGAGCAGTTCTTC	CASSVESSGIYNEQFF
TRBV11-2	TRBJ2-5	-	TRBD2	TGTGCCAGCAGCTCCCCAACGGGGGGGCAAGAGACCCAGTACTTC	CASSSPTGGQETQYF
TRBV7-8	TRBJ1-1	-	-	TGTGCCAGCAGCTTACTGTTCGCGGGGGCTTGGTCTGAAGCTTTCTTT	CASSLLFAGAWSEAFF
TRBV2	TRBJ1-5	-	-	TGTGCCAGCAGTGAATCAGGGGTACGTAATCAGCCCCAGCATTTT	CASSESGVRNQPQHF
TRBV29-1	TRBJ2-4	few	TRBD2	TGCAGCGTGGCCCTAGGGACTAGCCATACCATTCAGTACTTC	CSVALGTSHTIQYF